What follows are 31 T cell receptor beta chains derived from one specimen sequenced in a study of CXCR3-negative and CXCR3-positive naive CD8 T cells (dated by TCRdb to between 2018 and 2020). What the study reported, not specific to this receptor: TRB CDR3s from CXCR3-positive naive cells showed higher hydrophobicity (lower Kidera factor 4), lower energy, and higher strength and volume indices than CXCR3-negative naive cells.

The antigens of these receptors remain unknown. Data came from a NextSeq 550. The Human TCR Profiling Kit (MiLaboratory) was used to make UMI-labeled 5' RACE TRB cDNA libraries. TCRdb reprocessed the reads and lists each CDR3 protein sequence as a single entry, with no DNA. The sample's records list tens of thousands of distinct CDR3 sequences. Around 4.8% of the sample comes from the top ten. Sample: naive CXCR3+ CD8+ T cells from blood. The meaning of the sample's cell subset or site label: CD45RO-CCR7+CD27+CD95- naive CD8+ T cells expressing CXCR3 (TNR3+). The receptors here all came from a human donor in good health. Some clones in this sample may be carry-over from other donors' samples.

The CDR3 protein is CASSPGLAGGGGTDTQYF. The V gene is TRBV14, the J gene TRBJ2-3; TCRdb outputs TRBD2, but without DNA this stays unchecked. Germline V gene lookup returns CDR1 SGHDN and CDR2 FVKESK. This CDR3 is 18 amino acids long.

CDR3 sequence reads: CASSPPEGRGRYEQYF. The V gene is TRBV12-3 or TRBV12-4, the J gene TRBJ2-7; TCRdb gives TRBD1 as the D gene, but with no DNA this cannot be confirmed. The CDR3 runs 16 residues.

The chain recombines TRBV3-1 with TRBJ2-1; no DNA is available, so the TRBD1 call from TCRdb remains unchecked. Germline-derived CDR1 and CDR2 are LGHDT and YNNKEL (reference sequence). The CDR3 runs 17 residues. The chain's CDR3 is CASSPRDSILSYNEQFF.

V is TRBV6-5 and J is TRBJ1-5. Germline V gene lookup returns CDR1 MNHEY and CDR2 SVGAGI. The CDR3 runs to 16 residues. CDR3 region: CASSYSGHNSNQPQHF.

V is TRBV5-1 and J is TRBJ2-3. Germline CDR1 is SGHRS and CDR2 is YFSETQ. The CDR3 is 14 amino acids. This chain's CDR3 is CASSLAYSTDTQYF.

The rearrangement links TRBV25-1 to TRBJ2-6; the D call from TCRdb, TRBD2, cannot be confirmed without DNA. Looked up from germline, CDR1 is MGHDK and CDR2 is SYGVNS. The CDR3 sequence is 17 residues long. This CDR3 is CASSEFFSLSGANVLTF.

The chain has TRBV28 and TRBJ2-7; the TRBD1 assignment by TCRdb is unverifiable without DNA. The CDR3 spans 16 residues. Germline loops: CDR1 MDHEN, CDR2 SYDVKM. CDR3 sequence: CASSSPTGLSSYEQYF.

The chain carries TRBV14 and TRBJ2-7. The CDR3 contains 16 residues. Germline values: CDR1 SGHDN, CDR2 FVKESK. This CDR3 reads CASSQDHWGSSYEQYF. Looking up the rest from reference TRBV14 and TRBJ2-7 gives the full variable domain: EAGVTQFPSHSVIEKGQTVTLRCDPISGHDNLYWYRRVMGKEIKFLLHFVKESKQDESGMPNNRFLAERTGGTYSTLKVQPAELEDSGVYFCASSQDHWGSSYEQYFGPGTRLTVT.

This CDR3 reads CASTPLPTDTQYF. V usage is TRBV27 and J usage is TRBJ2-3; checking the TCRdb D call of TRBD2 is not possible without DNA. Looked up from germline, CDR1 is MNHEY and CDR2 is SMNVEV (reference sequence). This CDR3 has 13 amino acids.

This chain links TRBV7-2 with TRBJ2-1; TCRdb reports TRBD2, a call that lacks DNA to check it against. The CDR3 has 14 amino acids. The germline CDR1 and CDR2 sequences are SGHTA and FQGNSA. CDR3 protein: CASSLDEGALGQFF.

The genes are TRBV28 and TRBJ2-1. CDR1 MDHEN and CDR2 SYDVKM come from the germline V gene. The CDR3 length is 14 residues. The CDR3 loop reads CAIERAHRYNEQFF. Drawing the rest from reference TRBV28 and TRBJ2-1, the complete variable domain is DVKVTQSSRYLVKRTGEKVFLECVQDMDHENMFWYRQDPGLGLRLIYFSYDVKMKEKGDIPEGYSVSREKKERFSLILESASTNQTSMYLCAIERAHRYNEQFFGPGTRLTVL.

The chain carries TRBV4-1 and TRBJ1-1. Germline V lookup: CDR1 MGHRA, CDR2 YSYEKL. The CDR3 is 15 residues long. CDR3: CASSRQDTGGTEAFF.

The CDR3 reads CASSIGGADYNEQFF. V usage is TRBV19 and J usage is TRBJ2-1; TCRdb names TRBD1, which stays unverified in the absence of DNA. This CDR3 is 15 amino acids long. CDR1 and CDR2 from the germline V gene are LNHDA and SQIVND (reference sequence).

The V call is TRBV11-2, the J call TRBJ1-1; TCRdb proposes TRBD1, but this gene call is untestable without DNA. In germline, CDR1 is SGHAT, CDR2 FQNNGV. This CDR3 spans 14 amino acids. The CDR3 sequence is CASSFTQVNTEAFF.

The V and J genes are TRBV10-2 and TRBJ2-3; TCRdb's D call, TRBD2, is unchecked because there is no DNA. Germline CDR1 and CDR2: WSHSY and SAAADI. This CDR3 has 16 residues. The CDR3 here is CASSEVAGELTDTQYF.

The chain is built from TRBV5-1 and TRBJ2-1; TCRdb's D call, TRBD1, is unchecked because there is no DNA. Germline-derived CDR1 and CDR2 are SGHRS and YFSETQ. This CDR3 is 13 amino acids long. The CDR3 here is CASTYLQGYEQFF.

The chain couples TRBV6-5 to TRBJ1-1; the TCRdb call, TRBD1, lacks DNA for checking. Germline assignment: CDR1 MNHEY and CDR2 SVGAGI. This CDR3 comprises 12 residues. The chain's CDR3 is CASSPGVTEAFF.

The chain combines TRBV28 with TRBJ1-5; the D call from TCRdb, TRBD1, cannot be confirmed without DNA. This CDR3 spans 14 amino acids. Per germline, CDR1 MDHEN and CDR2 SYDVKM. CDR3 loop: CASNLLTENQPQHF.

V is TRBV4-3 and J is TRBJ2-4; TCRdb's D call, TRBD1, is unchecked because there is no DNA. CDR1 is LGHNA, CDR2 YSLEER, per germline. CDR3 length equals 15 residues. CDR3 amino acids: CASSQDRVGKNIQYF.

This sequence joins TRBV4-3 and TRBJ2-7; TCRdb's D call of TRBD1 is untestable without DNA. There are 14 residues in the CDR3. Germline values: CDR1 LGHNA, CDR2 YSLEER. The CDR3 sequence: CASSSRGRGYEQYF.

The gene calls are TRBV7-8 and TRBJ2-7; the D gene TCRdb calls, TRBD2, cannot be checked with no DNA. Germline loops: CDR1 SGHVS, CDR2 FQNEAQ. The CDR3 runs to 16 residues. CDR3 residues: CASSLRAKDFAYEQYF.

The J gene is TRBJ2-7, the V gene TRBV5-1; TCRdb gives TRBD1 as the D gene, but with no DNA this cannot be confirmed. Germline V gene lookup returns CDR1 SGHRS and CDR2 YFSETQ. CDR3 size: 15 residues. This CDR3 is CASSPGGRSTYEQYF.

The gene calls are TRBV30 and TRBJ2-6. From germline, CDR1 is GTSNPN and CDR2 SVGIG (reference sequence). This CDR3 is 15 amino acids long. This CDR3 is CAWSAGTSGANVLTF.

The CDR3 spells CASSYGGSDNEQFF. The chain joins TRBV5-1 to TRBJ2-1. Per germline, CDR1 SGHRS and CDR2 YFSETQ. The CDR3 is 14 residues long.

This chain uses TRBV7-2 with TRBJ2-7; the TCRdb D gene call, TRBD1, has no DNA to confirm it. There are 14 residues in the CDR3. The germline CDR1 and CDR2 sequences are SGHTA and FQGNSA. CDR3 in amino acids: CASSLYRQGYEQYF.

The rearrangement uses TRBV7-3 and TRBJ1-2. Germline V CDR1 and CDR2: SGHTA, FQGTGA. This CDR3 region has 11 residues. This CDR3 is CASTRRDGYTF.

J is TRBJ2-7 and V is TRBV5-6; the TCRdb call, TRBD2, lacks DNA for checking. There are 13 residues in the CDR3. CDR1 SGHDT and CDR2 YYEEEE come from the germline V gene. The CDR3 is CASSGTRDYEQYF.

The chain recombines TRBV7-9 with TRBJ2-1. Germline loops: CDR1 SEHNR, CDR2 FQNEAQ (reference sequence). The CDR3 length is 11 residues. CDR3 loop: CASTLNNEQFF.

CDR3 residues: CASSPSGLAKNIQYF. The chain couples TRBV12-3 or TRBV12-4 to TRBJ2-4; TCRdb proposes TRBD2, but this gene call is untestable without DNA. CDR3 length: 15 amino acids.

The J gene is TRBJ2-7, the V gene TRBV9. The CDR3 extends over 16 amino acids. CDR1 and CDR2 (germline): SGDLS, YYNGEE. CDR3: CASSVGGLGSSYEQYF.

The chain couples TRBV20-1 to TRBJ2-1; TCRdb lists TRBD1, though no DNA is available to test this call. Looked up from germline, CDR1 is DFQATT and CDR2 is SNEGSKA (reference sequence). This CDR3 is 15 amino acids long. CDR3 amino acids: CSAPPGAGAYNEQFF.